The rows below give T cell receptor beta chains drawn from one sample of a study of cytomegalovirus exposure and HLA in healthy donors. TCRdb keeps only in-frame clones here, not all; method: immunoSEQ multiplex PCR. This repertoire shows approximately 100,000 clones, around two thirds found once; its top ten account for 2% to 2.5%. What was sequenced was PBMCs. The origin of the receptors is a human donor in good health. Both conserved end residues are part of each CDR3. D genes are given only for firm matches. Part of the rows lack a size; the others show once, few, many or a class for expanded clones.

cdr3_nt: TGTGCCAGCAGCCCCACGACAGGGGTGCGGGGTGAAAAACTGTTTTTT; cdr3_aa: CASSPTTGVRGEKLFF; clone_size: few; v_call: TRBV5-5; j_call: TRBJ1-4; d_call: TRBD1
cdr3_nt: TGTGCCAGCACCTCCGGTCGGGGGTTCGGCAATCAGCCCCAGCATTTT; cdr3_aa: CASTSGRGFGNQPQHF; clone_size: NA; v_call: TRBV7-8; j_call: TRBJ1-5; d_call: NA
cdr3_nt: TGTGCCAGCAGAACAGGCCATGGCTACACCTTC; cdr3_aa: CASRTGHGYTF; clone_size: once; v_call: TRBV7-9; j_call: TRBJ1-2; d_call: NA
cdr3_nt: TGTGCCAGCAGCTATAGGTCGGGGACAGGGGTACATGAGCAGTTCTTC; cdr3_aa: CASSYRSGTGVHEQFF; clone_size: NA; v_call: TRBV7-2; j_call: TRBJ2-1; d_call: TRBD1
cdr3_nt: TGTGCCAGCAGTCCGGGAGGGAAAACCTACGAGCAGTACTTC; cdr3_aa: CASSPGGKTYEQYF; clone_size: NA; v_call: TRBV6-5; j_call: TRBJ2-7; d_call: TRBD2
cdr3_nt: TGTGCCAGCAGCCGCGGCGGGACAGGGGGCGCGGGCCCACAGTACTTC; cdr3_aa: CASSRGGTGGAGPQYF; clone_size: NA; v_call: TRBV6-6; j_call: TRBJ2-5; d_call: TRBD1
cdr3_nt: TGCGCCAGCAGCTATAAGACTAGCGGGAGGTCTGGGGCCAACGTCCTGACTTTC; cdr3_aa: CASSYKTSGRSGANVLTF; clone_size: NA; v_call: TRBV5-1; j_call: TRBJ2-6; d_call: TRBD2
cdr3_nt: TGTGCCAGCACTTTTAAGGGGGAGGGGGGCACTGAAGCTTTCTTT; cdr3_aa: CASTFKGEGGTEAFF; clone_size: NA; v_call: TRBV27; j_call: TRBJ1-1; d_call: NA
cdr3_nt: TGTGCCAGCAGAGGACAGGGCGTCTATGGCTACACCTTC; cdr3_aa: CASRGQGVYGYTF; clone_size: few; v_call: TRBV27; j_call: TRBJ1-2; d_call: TRBD1
cdr3_nt: TGTGCCAGCAGCTTGTCCAGGGCAGGCTCCTACAATGAGCAGTTCTTC; cdr3_aa: CASSLSRAGSYNEQFF; clone_size: NA; v_call: TRBV7-3; j_call: TRBJ2-1; d_call: NA
cdr3_nt: TGTGCCAGCAGCGTAGGGAGCGGGGGACTAGGGACGGCAGATACGCAGTATTTT; cdr3_aa: CASSVGSGGLGTADTQYF; clone_size: NA; v_call: TRBV9; j_call: TRBJ2-3; d_call: TRBD2
cdr3_nt: TGTGCCAGCAGCGTAGACCCCCCAGGGGGCACCTTCGGCGAAGCTTTCTTT; cdr3_aa: CASSVDPPGGTFGEAFF; clone_size: NA; v_call: TRBV9; j_call: TRBJ1-1; d_call: TRBD1
cdr3_nt: TGTGCCAGCAGTTTGTCGCCGGGACTAGCGGCATCTGGGGCCAACGTCCTGACTTTC; cdr3_aa: CASSLSPGLAASGANVLTF; clone_size: NA; v_call: TRBV27; j_call: TRBJ2-6; d_call: TRBD2
cdr3_nt: TGTGCCAGCAGCGAACAGGGCAATGAGCAGTTCTTC; cdr3_aa: CASSEQGNEQFF; clone_size: NA; v_call: TRBV5-4; j_call: TRBJ2-1; d_call: NA
cdr3_nt: TGTGCCAGCAGTTTGGGGACAGTGCTCTCCTACGAGCAGTACTTC; cdr3_aa: CASSLGTVLSYEQYF; clone_size: NA; v_call: TRBV28; j_call: TRBJ2-7; d_call: TRBD1
cdr3_nt: TGCGCCAGCACTCCTACAGGTGCAAAAACCTATGGCTACACCTTC; cdr3_aa: CASTPTGAKTYGYTF; clone_size: NA; v_call: TRBV5-1; j_call: TRBJ1-2; d_call: NA
cdr3_nt: TGTGCCAGCAGTTTACGGGATAATAACTATGGCTACACCTTC; cdr3_aa: CASSLRDNNYGYTF; clone_size: NA; v_call: TRBV28; j_call: TRBJ1-2; d_call: NA
cdr3_nt: TGCAGCGTTGAGGATCGGGACAGGGGTGGTGGCTACACCTTC; cdr3_aa: CSVEDRDRGGGYTF; clone_size: NA; v_call: TRBV29-1; j_call: TRBJ1-2; d_call: TRBD1
cdr3_nt: TGTGCCAGCAGCTCGCTAGGAAACAATGAGCAGTTCTTC; cdr3_aa: CASSSLGNNEQFF; clone_size: NA; v_call: TRBV7-9; j_call: TRBJ2-1; d_call: NA
cdr3_nt: TGTGCCAGCAAGTTGGGGACAGAATCTAACTATGGCTACACCTTC; cdr3_aa: CASKLGTESNYGYTF; clone_size: NA; v_call: TRBV6-1; j_call: TRBJ1-2; d_call: TRBD1
cdr3_nt: TGTGCCAGTAGTCGGGGAATCGGGAGGACAGAAAGCTACGAGCAGTACTTC; cdr3_aa: CASSRGIGRTESYEQYF; clone_size: few; v_call: TRBV19; j_call: TRBJ2-7; d_call: NA
cdr3_nt: TGCGCCAGCAGCTTAACAGGAGCCCTCTACGAGCAGTACTTC; cdr3_aa: CASSLTGALYEQYF; clone_size: NA; v_call: TRBV5-1; j_call: TRBJ2-7; d_call: NA
cdr3_nt: TGTGCCAGCTCGAGGGACAGCTCAAACACTGAAGCTTTCTTT; cdr3_aa: CASSRDSSNTEAFF; clone_size: NA; v_call: TRBV7-3; j_call: TRBJ1-1; d_call: TRBD1
cdr3_nt: TGTGCCCACAGCAGGGGTGGCTACACCTTC; cdr3_aa: CAHSRGGYTF; clone_size: few; v_call: TRBV2; j_call: TRBJ1-2; d_call: NA
cdr3_nt: TGTGCCAGCAGGGGCGGGACAGTACATATCGGGGAGCTGTTTTTT; cdr3_aa: CASRGGTVHIGELFF; clone_size: once; v_call: TRBV2; j_call: TRBJ2-2; d_call: NA
cdr3_nt: TGCGCCAGCAGCTTGTGGGGCGGGGCGAACACCGGGGAGCTGTTTTTT; cdr3_aa: CASSLWGGANTGELFF; clone_size: NA; v_call: TRBV5-1; j_call: TRBJ2-2; d_call: NA
cdr3_nt: TGTGCCAGCAGTTACTCACCCGGGACAGGGAATGAGCAGTTCTTC; cdr3_aa: CASSYSPGTGNEQFF; clone_size: few; v_call: TRBV6-5; j_call: TRBJ2-1; d_call: TRBD1
cdr3_nt: TGTGCCAGCAGCTCGGGACTAGCGGGGGGAGGCTACAATGAGCAGTTCTTC; cdr3_aa: CASSSGLAGGGYNEQFF; clone_size: NA; v_call: TRBV11-3; j_call: TRBJ2-1; d_call: TRBD2
cdr3_nt: TGTGCCAGCAGTTACGGCCTAGCGAGGGACTACGAGCAGTACTTC; cdr3_aa: CASSYGLARDYEQYF; clone_size: NA; v_call: TRBV6-5; j_call: TRBJ2-7; d_call: NA
cdr3_nt: TGTGCCAGCAGTTACGGTTCTAGCGGGAGTGATGAGCAGTTCTTC; cdr3_aa: CASSYGSSGSDEQFF; clone_size: NA; v_call: TRBV6-6; j_call: TRBJ2-1; d_call: TRBD2
cdr3_nt: TGTGCCAGCAGCGCCCGAGGCACCGGGGAGCTGTTTTTT; cdr3_aa: CASSARGTGELFF; clone_size: NA; v_call: TRBV9; j_call: TRBJ2-2; d_call: NA
cdr3_nt: TGTGCCAGCAGTCCAAACTGGGGAAACACCATATATTTT; cdr3_aa: CASSPNWGNTIYF; clone_size: NA; v_call: TRBV28; j_call: TRBJ1-3; d_call: NA
cdr3_nt: TGTGCCACCAGCCGACCCGGACAGGCCCAAGAGACCCAGTACTTC; cdr3_aa: CATSRPGQAQETQYF; clone_size: few; v_call: TRBV15; j_call: TRBJ2-5; d_call: TRBD1
cdr3_nt: TGCGCCAGCAGCTCACCGACAGGGGGCACCATCTCTGGGGCCAACGTCCTGACTTTC; cdr3_aa: CASSSPTGGTISGANVLTF; clone_size: NA; v_call: TRBV5-1; j_call: TRBJ2-6; d_call: TRBD1
cdr3_nt: TGTGCCAGCAGGGAGACAGGTTTTAACTATGGCTACACCTTC; cdr3_aa: CASRETGFNYGYTF; clone_size: NA; v_call: TRBV6-5; j_call: TRBJ1-2; d_call: NA
cdr3_nt: TGTGCCAGCAGCAATCTTGGGAGGTACGAGCAGTACTTC; cdr3_aa: CASSNLGRYEQYF; clone_size: NA; v_call: TRBV6-5; j_call: TRBJ2-7; d_call: NA
cdr3_nt: TGTGCCAGCAGTCCAGGGGGCGTTTCAGATACGCAGTATTTT; cdr3_aa: CASSPGGVSDTQYF; clone_size: NA; v_call: TRBV5-4; j_call: TRBJ2-3; d_call: TRBD1
cdr3_nt: TGCAGCGTTGAGGCAGGGGGCCTAGCGGGAGGGCACAATGAGCAGTTCTTC; cdr3_aa: CSVEAGGLAGGHNEQFF; clone_size: NA; v_call: TRBV29-1; j_call: TRBJ2-1; d_call: TRBD2
cdr3_nt: TGCAGCGTACCGGGACAGGGGAAGAACGAGCAGTACTTC; cdr3_aa: CSVPGQGKNEQYF; clone_size: NA; v_call: TRBV29-1; j_call: TRBJ2-7; d_call: TRBD1
cdr3_nt: TGCGCCAGCAGCTCAGAAAACTATGGCTACACCTTC; cdr3_aa: CASSSENYGYTF; clone_size: NA; v_call: TRBV5-1; j_call: TRBJ1-2; d_call: NA
cdr3_nt: TGTGCCAGCAGCCAAGATACGAGGGAGGGCCGGTACGAGCAGTACTTC; cdr3_aa: CASSQDTREGRYEQYF; clone_size: NA; v_call: TRBV4-2; j_call: TRBJ2-7; d_call: TRBD2
cdr3_nt: TGTGCCAGCAGCTTAGGAGCCGGGGAGCTGTTTTTT; cdr3_aa: CASSLGAGELFF; clone_size: NA; v_call: TRBV7-2; j_call: TRBJ2-2; d_call: NA
cdr3_nt: TGTGCCAGCAGCCAGAATGTCAGGGGCGGGTTCGCTGAAGCTTTCTTT; cdr3_aa: CASSQNVRGGFAEAFF; clone_size: NA; v_call: TRBV7-8; j_call: TRBJ1-1; d_call: NA
cdr3_nt: TGTGCCTGGAGGACAGGGGGCTACGAGCAGTACTTC; cdr3_aa: CAWRTGGYEQYF; clone_size: NA; v_call: TRBV30; j_call: TRBJ2-7; d_call: TRBD1
cdr3_nt: TGCACCAGCCAGAATGGACAGGGCCGGGGTCAGCCCCAGCATTTT; cdr3_aa: CTSQNGQGRGQPQHF; clone_size: once; v_call: TRBV1; j_call: TRBJ1-5; d_call: NA
cdr3_nt: TGTGCCAGCAGCTTAGCAGTTATAGCGGGAACCTACGAGCAGTACTTC; cdr3_aa: CASSLAVIAGTYEQYF; clone_size: few; v_call: TRBV11-2; j_call: TRBJ2-7; d_call: TRBD2
cdr3_nt: TGTGCCAGCTCACCCAGCGGGCCCGCCGAGCAGTTCTTC; cdr3_aa: CASSPSGPAEQFF; clone_size: NA; v_call: TRBV18; j_call: TRBJ2-1; d_call: NA
cdr3_nt: TGTGCCAGCAGCAAACAGGGTGATGAAAAACTGTTTTTT; cdr3_aa: CASSKQGDEKLFF; clone_size: NA; v_call: TRBV7-8; j_call: TRBJ1-4; d_call: NA
cdr3_nt: TGTGCCAGCAGCCAAGAGGGGGGGAGCAGTTATAGCAATCAGCCCCAGCATTTT; cdr3_aa: CASSQEGGSSYSNQPQHF; clone_size: NA; v_call: TRBV4-2; j_call: TRBJ1-5; d_call: NA
cdr3_nt: TGTGCCAGCAGGCTTCCTGGGCCAGAGGGAGCTTTCTTT; cdr3_aa: CASRLPGPEGAFF; clone_size: NA; v_call: TRBV28; j_call: TRBJ1-1; d_call: NA
cdr3_nt: TGTGCCAGCAGCGTAGAGGGCAGGGGAAAGAGTGGAGTATCTGGAAACACCATATATTTT; cdr3_aa: CASSVEGRGKSGVSGNTIYF; clone_size: NA; v_call: TRBV9; j_call: TRBJ1-3; d_call: NA
cdr3_nt: TGTGCCAGCAGTACTCTAAACACCGGGGAGCTGTTTTTT; cdr3_aa: CASSTLNTGELFF; clone_size: NA; v_call: TRBV2; j_call: TRBJ2-2; d_call: NA
cdr3_nt: TGTGCCAGCAGACCACGGGCCAGGGTACCTGGCTACACCTTC; cdr3_aa: CASRPRARVPGYTF; clone_size: NA; v_call: TRBV27; j_call: TRBJ1-2; d_call: NA